This record covers a single T cell receptor beta chain. Its antigen is as yet unknown. The sample belongs to a study of shared clonotypes between healthy human individuals. Findings and caveats of the study: A small donor pool kept down the genetic and exposure-history diversity that was represented.

The length of the CDR3 is 12 residues. Germline-derived CDR1 and CDR2 are LGHNT and FRNRAP. The V end was cut by 1 base, the J end by 7 bases, with 2 bases between. TCRdb's table, derived via immunoSEQ multiplex PCR, lists solely in-frame clones and lacks some. Altogether 2,500,000 or so clones are present, roughly nine tenths being singletons, with the ten largest covering roughly 0.13%. V and J are TRBV12-5 and TRBJ1-6; D remains ambiguous. The TCR sequence derives from a man between 18 and 35 years old in good health. Source material: naive CD4+ T cells sorted from blood. Noted subset: CD45RA+ positively selected. In nucleotides, the CDR3 is TGTGCTAGTGGTTTGGAAAATTCACCCCTCCACTTT. This gives the protein CASGLENSPLHF. Drawing the rest from reference TRBV12-5 and TRBJ1-6, the complete variable domain is DARVTQTPRHKVTEMGQEVTMRCQPILGHNTVFWYRQTMMQGLELLAYFRNRAPLDDSGMPKDRFSAEMPDATLATLKIQPSEPRDSAVYFCASGLENSPLHFGNGTRLTVT.